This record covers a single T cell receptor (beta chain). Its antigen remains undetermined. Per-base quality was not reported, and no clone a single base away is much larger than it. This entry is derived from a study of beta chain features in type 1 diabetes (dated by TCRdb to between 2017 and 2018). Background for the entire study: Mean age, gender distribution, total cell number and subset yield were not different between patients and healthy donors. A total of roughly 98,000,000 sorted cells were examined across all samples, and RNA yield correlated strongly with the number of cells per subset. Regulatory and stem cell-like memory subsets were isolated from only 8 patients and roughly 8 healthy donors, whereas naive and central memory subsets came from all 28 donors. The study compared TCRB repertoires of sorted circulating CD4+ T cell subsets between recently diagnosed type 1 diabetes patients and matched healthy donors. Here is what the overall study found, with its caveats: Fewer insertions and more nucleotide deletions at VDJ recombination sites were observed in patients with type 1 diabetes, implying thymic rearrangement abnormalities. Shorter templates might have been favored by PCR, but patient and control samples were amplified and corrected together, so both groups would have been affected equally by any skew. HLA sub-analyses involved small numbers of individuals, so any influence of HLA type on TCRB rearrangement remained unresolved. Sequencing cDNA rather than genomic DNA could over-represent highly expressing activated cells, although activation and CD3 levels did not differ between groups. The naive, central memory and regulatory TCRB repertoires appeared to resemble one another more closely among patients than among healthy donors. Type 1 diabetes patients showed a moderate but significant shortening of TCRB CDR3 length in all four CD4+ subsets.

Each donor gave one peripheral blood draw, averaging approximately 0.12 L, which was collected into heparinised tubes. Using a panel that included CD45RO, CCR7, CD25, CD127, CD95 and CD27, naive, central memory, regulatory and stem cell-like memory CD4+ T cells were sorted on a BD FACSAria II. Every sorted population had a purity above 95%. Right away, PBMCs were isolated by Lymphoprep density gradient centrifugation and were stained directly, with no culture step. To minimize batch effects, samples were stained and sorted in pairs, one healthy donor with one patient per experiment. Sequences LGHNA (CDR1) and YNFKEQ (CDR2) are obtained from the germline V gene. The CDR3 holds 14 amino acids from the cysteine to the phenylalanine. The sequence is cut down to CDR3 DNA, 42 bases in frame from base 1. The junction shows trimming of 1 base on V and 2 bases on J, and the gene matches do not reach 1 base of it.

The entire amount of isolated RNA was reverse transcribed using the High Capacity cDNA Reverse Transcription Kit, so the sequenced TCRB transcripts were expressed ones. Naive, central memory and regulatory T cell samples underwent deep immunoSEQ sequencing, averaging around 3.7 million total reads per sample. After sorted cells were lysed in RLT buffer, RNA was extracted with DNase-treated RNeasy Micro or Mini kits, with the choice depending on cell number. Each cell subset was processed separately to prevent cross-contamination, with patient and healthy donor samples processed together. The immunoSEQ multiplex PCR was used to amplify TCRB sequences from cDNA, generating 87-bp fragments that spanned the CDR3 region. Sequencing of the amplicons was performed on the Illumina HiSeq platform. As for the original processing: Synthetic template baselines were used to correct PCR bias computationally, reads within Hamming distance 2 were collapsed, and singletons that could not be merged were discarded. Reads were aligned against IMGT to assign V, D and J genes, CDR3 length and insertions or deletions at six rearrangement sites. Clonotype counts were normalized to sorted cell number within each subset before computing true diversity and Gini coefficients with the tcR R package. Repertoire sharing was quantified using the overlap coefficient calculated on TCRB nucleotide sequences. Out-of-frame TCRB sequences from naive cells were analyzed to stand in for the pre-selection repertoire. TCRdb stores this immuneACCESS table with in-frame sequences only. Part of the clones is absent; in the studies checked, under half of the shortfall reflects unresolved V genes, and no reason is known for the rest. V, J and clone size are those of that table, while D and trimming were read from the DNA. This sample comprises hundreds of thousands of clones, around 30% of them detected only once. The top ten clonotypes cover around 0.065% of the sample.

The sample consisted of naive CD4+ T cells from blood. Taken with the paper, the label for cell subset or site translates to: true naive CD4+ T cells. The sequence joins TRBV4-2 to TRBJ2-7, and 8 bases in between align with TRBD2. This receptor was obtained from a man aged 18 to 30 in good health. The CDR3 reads CASSQVAGTYEQYF. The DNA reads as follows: TGTGCCAGCAGCCAAGTAGCGGGAACCTACGAGCAGTACTTC.